Presented here are 8 T cell receptor beta chains from one specimen sequenced in a study of post-analysis software for immune sequencing data. Incorporated into the TCR beta cDNA libraries were unique molecular identifiers, which served to reduce PCR and sequencing biases. MiXCR, run by TCRdb on the PCR reads, gives a single entry per CDR3 protein. The sample yields about 500,000 distinct CDR3 sequences, approximately 45% seen once. Antigen specificity for these receptors is unknown. Study-level findings and limits: Patients carried 4 or 5 TRBV segments more frequently than controls did, and TRBV5-6, TRBV5-1 and TRBV20-1 were among them.

Material: blood. These TCRs come from a girl aged 5-17 years with multiple sclerosis.

The chain combines TRBV6-5 with TRBJ1-5; D unclear. Trimming removed 4 bases from V and 5 bases from J, with 9 bases in between. Germline V gives CDR1 MNHEY, CDR2 SVGAGI. The CDR3 is 13 amino acids. The DNA for the CDR3 is TGTGCCAGCAGTTTGAGGGTTTATCAGCCCCAGCATTTT. Protein product: CASSLRVYQPQHF.

This rearrangement joins TRBV12-3 or TRBV12-4 to TRBJ2-1; D remains ambiguous. CDR3 length: 14 amino acids. Trimming cost V 6 bases and J 4 bases, with 13 bases left between them. The DNA for the CDR3 is TGTGCCAGCAGCAACTCCGGAGAGTACAATGAGCAGTTCTTC. It yields the protein CASSNSGEYNEQFF.

V gene TRBV7-2 combines with J gene TRBJ2-1, with D possibly TRBD2 on 6 matching bases. V lost 4 bases, J lost 8 bases, and 21 bases lay in between. This CDR3 has 16 residues. The germline V gene has CDR1 SGHTA and CDR2 FQGNSA. Here the CDR3 DNA reads TGTGCCAGCAGCTACCAGCCGGGACTTCCCCTCGATGAGCAGTTCTTC. Translated: CASSYQPGLPLDEQFF.

J is TRBJ2-7 and V is TRBV4-2, with D possibly being TRBD2 (5 bases). The CDR3 is 16 residues long. Germline V gene lookup returns CDR1 LGHNA and CDR2 YNFKEQ. V lost 0 bases to trimming and J lost 3 bases, with 15 bases between them. CDR3 protein: CASSQERATDNYEQYF. CDR3 bases: TGTGCCAGCAGCCAAGAGAGGGCGACCGACAACTACGAGCAGTACTTC.

This clonotype was seen more than once but under ten times. This rearrangement joins TRBV19 to TRBJ2-3; 7 bases align to TRBD1. Germline CDR1 LNHDA, CDR2 SQIVND (reference sequence). The CDR3 runs 14 residues. V trimming: 6 bases; J trimming: 4 bases; junction bases outside the gene matches: 7. The CDR3 here is CASRDQQGSDTQYF. The CDR3 DNA sequence: TGTGCCAGTAGGGATCAACAGGGGTCAGATACGCAGTATTTT.

This clonotype was picked up a small number of times. V usage is TRBV4-2 and J usage is TRBJ2-7, with 10 bases identical to TRBD2. Germline V CDR1 and CDR2: LGHNA, YNFKEQ. V lost 0 bases and J lost 2; bases outside the gene matches: 1. The CDR3 length is 15 residues. The CDR3 region is CASSQDLAGAYEQYF. The CDR3 DNA reads TGTGCCAGCAGCCAAGATCTAGCGGGAGCCTACGAGCAGTACTTC.

This clonotype was seen a few times. The rearrangement joins TRBV20-1 to TRBJ2-7; D call uncertain. CDR1 and CDR2 (germline): DFQATT, SNEGSKA (reference sequence). V was pared by 1 base and J by 2 bases, with 9 bases between. The CDR3 is 13 amino acids. CDR3 sequence (DNA): TGCAGTGCTAGAGGGAACACAGCCTACGAGCAGTACTTC. Encoded protein: CSARGNTAYEQYF.

V and J are TRBV5-1 and TRBJ2-1; TRBD2 matches 7 bases. The CDR3 length is 17 residues. The germline V gene has CDR1 SGHRS and CDR2 YFSETQ. V lost 0 bases to trimming and J lost 0 bases; unmatched junction nucleotides: 6. The CDR3 sequence: CASSLGGSGGSYNEQFF. As DNA, the CDR3 is TGCGCCAGCAGCTTGGGAGGCTCGGGAGGCTCCTACAATGAGCAGTTCTTC.